This TCR beta chain was documented in a study of CXCR3-negative and CXCR3-positive naive CD8 T cells. Across the whole study: Roughly 1.5 +/- 0.3 million TRB reads came from each library, giving about 135 million in total.

As for this clonotype: Its antigen remains unknown.

The length of the CDR3 is 16 residues. From germline, CDR1 is SGHDN and CDR2 FVKESK. The study, taken as a whole, reports: Naive CXCR3-negative cells resembled naive CXCR3-positive cells in TRBV-TRBJ usage; memory cells differed. In CXCR3-positive naive cells, the TRB CDR3s were more hydrophobic than in CXCR3-negative naive cells.

Identification of naive CD8+ T cells rested on CD45RO-CCR7+CD27+CD95- status. Through 5' RACE with UMI labels, the TRB cDNA libraries were prepared. TCRdb re-called the 5' RACE reads; one entry per CDR3 protein, DNA not given. Its table lists under 150,000 distinct CDR3 sequences. This sequence was found in a human donor in good health. Some clones in this sample may be carry-over from other donors' samples. Sample: naive CXCR3+ CD8+ T cells from blood. Subset indicated: CD45RO-CCR7+CD27+CD95- naive CD8+ T cells expressing CXCR3 (TNR3+). The chain joins TRBV14 to TRBJ2-1; TCRdb outputs TRBD2, but without DNA this stays unchecked. The chain's CDR3 is CASSQGGPSSYNEQFF.